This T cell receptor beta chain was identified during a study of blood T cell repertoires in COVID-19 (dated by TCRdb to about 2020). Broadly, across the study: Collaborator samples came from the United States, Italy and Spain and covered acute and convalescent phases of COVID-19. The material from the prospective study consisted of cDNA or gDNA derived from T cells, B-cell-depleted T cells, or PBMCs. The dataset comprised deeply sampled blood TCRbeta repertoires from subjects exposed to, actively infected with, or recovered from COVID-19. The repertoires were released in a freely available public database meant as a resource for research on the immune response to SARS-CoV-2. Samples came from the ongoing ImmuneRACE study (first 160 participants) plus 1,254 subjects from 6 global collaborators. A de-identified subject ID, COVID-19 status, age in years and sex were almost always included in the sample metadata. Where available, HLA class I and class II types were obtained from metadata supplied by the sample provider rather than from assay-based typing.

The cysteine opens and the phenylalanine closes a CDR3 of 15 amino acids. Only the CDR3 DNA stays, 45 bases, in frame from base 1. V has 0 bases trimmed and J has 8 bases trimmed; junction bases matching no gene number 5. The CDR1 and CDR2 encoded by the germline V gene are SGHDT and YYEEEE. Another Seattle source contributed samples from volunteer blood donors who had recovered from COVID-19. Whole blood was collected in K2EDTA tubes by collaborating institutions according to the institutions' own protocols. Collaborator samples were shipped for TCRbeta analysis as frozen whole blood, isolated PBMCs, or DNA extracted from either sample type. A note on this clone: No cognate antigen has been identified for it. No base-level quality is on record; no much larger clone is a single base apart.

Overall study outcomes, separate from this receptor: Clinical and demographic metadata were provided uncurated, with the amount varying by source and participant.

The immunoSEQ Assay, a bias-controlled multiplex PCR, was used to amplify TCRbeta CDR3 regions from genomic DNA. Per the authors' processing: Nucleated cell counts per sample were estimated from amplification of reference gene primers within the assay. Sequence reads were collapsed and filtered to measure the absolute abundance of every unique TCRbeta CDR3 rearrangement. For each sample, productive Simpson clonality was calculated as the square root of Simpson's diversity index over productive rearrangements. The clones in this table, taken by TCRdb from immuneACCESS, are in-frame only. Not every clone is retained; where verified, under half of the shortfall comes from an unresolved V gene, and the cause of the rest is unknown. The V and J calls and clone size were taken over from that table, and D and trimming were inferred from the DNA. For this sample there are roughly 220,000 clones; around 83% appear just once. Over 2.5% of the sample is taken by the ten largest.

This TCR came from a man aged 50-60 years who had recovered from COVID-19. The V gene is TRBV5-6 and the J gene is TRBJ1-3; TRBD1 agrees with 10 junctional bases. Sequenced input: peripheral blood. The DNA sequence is TGTGCCAGCAGCTTGGGACAGGGGGCAAGGCACACCATATATTTT. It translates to CASSLGQGARHTIYF.